This passage covers 16 T cell receptor beta chains from one sample sequenced in a study of blood T cells in healthy people across ages. Through a sample-barcoded 5' primer and a J-beta primer mix, a second PCR was run for roughly 6 to 12 cycles. TCRdb processed the 5' RACE reads anew with MiXCR; each CDR3 protein has one entry. The repertoire has about 540,000 distinct CDR3 sequences, 24% of them found once; the top ten carry less than 9%. A further study also used this sample, focusing on T cells of mothers and their children.

Sequencing was done on a sample of blood. The receptors stem from a boy younger than 18 in good health.

Here the CDR3 reads CSAPDSTDTQYF. The CDR3 coding sequence is TGCAGTGCTCCAGACAGCACAGATACGCAGTATTTT. The chain carries TRBV20-1 and TRBJ2-3; D is uncertain. Germline-derived CDR1 and CDR2 are DFQATT and SNEGSKA (reference sequence). The V and J ends lost 5 bases and 0 bases respectively, with 6 bases between them. The CDR3 has 12 amino acids.

The rearrangement links TRBV4-1 to TRBJ2-5, with TRBD2 matching 9 bases. The ends lost 1 base at V and 0 bases at J; junction bases unmatched: 12. Germline CDR1 reads MGHRA; CDR2 reads YSYEKL. CDR3 length equals 19 residues. The chain's CDR3 is CASSQGGGRARSHQETQYF. The CDR3 DNA reads as TGCGCCAGCAGCCAAGGAGGCGGGAGGGCCCGGTCTCACCAAGAGACCCAGTACTTC.

This clonotype was counted at least ten times. This sequence joins TRBV7-2 and TRBJ2-5; TRBD2 aligns across 9 bases. Germline CDR1 SGHTA, CDR2 FQGNSA. V lost 5 bases and J lost 4; bases outside the gene matches: 5. The CDR3 has 14 amino acids. CDR3 residues: CASSPRGGVETQYF. For the CDR3, the DNA is TGTGCCAGCAGCCCTCGCGGGGGGGTAGAGACCCAGTACTTC.

This clonotype has more than one count but fewer than ten. The chain uses TRBV27 and TRBJ2-7, with D hard to call. CDR3 length equals 13 residues. V shed 0 bases and J shed 6 bases, with 9 bases lying between them. CDR1 and CDR2 (germline): MNHEY, SMNVEV (reference sequence). In nucleotides, the CDR3 is TGTGCCAGCAGTTTATCTTGGGGTGGCGAGCAGTACTTC. Protein product: CASSLSWGGEQYF.

The chain is built from TRBV20-1 and TRBJ1-2, with D unresolved. This CDR3 spans 13 amino acids. Germline CDR1 reads DFQATT; CDR2 reads SNEGSKA (reference sequence). Trimming removed 6 bases from V and 0 bases from J, with 11 bases in between. CDR3 residues: CSAIQITNYGYTF. CDR3 nucleotide sequence: TGCAGTGCCATTCAGATAACTAACTATGGCTACACCTTC.

The V call is TRBV5-1, the J call TRBJ2-7, with a weak D call TRBD2 (6 bases). Gene TRBJ2-5 matches the end of the DNA better, so the J call may be wrong. The CDR3 consists of 13 residues. Per germline, CDR1 SGHRS and CDR2 YFSETQ. CDR3 nucleotide sequence: TGCGCCAGCAGCGGACTAAACCAAGAGACCCAGTACTTC. Its translation is CASSGLNQETQYF.

This chain joins TRBV15 and TRBJ1-4; no clear D gene. The CDR3 length is 13 residues. CDR1 and CDR2 from the germline V gene are LNHNV and YYDKDF (reference sequence). Trimming pared 1 base from V and 8 bases from J, leaving 8 bases between. CDR3 sequence: CATSRGSGEKLFF. The CDR3 nucleotides are TGTGCCACCAGCAGAGGTTCGGGGGAAAAACTGTTTTTT.

The V gene is TRBV21-1, the J gene TRBJ2-7; the table's D call TRBD1 went unverified against the DNA. TRBV21-1 is described as a pseudogene. The CDR3 covers 15 residues. The CDR3 coding sequence is TGTGCCAGCAGCAAAGGGGCGCGGGACTCCTACGAGCAGTACTTC. Protein sequence: CASSKGARDSYEQYF.

The V and J genes are TRBV7-3 and TRBJ2-1, with 11 bases that match TRBD2. With V trimmed by 1 base and J by 7 bases, 15 bases remained unmatched. CDR3 length: 19 amino acids. Germline-derived CDR1 and CDR2 are SGHTA and FQGTGA. CDR3 sequence reads: CASSLNPSYSGRAGNEQFF. The CDR3 nucleotides are TGTGCCAGCAGCTTAAACCCCTCTTATAGCGGGAGGGCCGGGAATGAGCAGTTCTTC.

This chain connects TRBV4-3 to TRBJ2-5; D not certain. V lost 1 base, J lost 5 bases, and 14 bases lay in between. The CDR3 runs to 15 residues. Germline V lookup: CDR1 LGHNA, CDR2 YSLEER. CDR3: CASSQGTSVGETQYF. Written as DNA, the CDR3 is TGCGCCAGCAGCCAAGGGACCTCAGTGGGGGAGACCCAGTACTTC.

This chain links TRBV29-1 with TRBJ1-2; no clear D gene. The CDR3 loop spans 16 amino acids. The germline V gene encodes CDR1 SQVTM and CDR2 ANQGSEA. The CDR3 sequence is CDVDAPVGRGNYGYTF. CDR3 DNA: TGCGACGTCGACGCTCCGGTCGGGCGGGGTAACTATGGCTACACCTTC.

This clonotype was detected a few times. CDR3 in amino acids: CASSASSQLNQPQHF. CDR3 DNA sequence: TGTGCCAGCAGCGCATCGTCACAGCTGAATCAGCCCCAGCATTTT. The genes are TRBV9 and TRBJ1-5; D is uncertain. The CDR3 spans 15 residues. Trimming took 3 bases from V and 4 from J, leaving 14 bases between them. Germline CDR1 reads SGDLS; CDR2 reads YYNGEE.

This rearrangement joins TRBV20-1 to TRBJ2-7; D uncertain. With 5 bases removed from V and 6 bases from J, the gap between germline ends came to 8 bases. The CDR3 consists of 10 residues. Germline loops: CDR1 DFQATT, CDR2 SNEGSKA (reference sequence). CDR3 amino acids: CSAATGEQYF. CDR3 DNA: TGCAGTGCTGCCACCGGCGAGCAGTACTTC.

This clonotype has a count of ten or more. The J gene is TRBJ2-1, the V gene TRBV11-2, with D maybe TRBD2 (5 bases). The CDR3 sequence is 15 residues long. Trimming removed 2 bases from V and 6 bases from J, with 14 bases in between. CDR1 SGHAT and CDR2 FQNNGV come from the germline V gene. The CDR3 nucleotides read TGTGCCAGCAGCTTATTTACTAGTACCTCCAATGAGCAGTTCTTC. This encodes CASSLFTSTSNEQFF.

This chain connects TRBV6-6 to TRBJ2-7; 9 bases are a match to TRBD2. CDR1 and CDR2 from the germline V gene are MNHNY and SVGAGI (reference sequence). The CDR3 length is 13 residues. V dropped 6 bases and J dropped 5; count of bases not matched to a gene: 5. Here the CDR3 DNA reads TGTGCCAGCAGACCTAGCGGGATTAACGAGCAGTACTTC. Translated: CASRPSGINEQYF.

CDR3 nucleotide sequence: TGTGCCAGCAGCCCCGACCGTGGGATTCAGCCCCAGCATTTT. It translates to CASSPDRGIQPQHF. The gene calls are TRBV12-3 or TRBV12-4 and TRBJ1-5; D not certain. Trimming cost V 6 bases and J 6 bases, with 15 bases left between them. The CDR3 is 14 amino acids.